The 19 T cell receptor beta chains given below trace back to one sample, sequenced in a study of T cells after yellow fever vaccination. Each CDR3 protein is one row after TCRdb ran MiXCR on the 5' RACE reads. The sample contains 200,000 to 300,000 distinct CDR3 sequences, about 7% of which appear only once. The source was CD4+ T cells sorted from PBMCs, collected 15 days after the yellow fever booster vaccination. These receptor sequences come from a young man who received the YFV17D yellow fever vaccine.

This clonotype has a count of ten or more. This chain joins TRBV12-3 or TRBV12-4 and TRBJ2-5, with TRBD2 matching 8 bases. V was clipped by 4 bases and J by 5 bases; unmatched bases: 6. This CDR3 spans 14 amino acids. This CDR3 reads CASSSSGRMETQYF. Here the CDR3 DNA reads TGTGCCAGCAGTTCTAGCGGGCGGATGGAGACCCAGTACTTC.

This clonotype has only a few counts. The chain combines TRBV18 with TRBJ1-5; D unclear. Trimming removed 6 bases at V and 5 bases at J, with 14 bases between. CDR3 length: 14 residues. The germline CDR1 and CDR2 sequences are KGHSH and LQKENI. The CDR3 DNA reads TGTGCCAGCTCCCCCGGGCGGAGGGATCAGCCCCAGCATTTT. Translation: CASSPGRRDQPQHF.

This clonotype was seen a few times. V and J are TRBV3-1 and TRBJ1-1; D unclear. Trimming pared 0 bases from V and 4 bases from J, leaving 6 bases between. CDR3 length equals 13 residues. Germline lookup yields CDR1 LGHDT and CDR2 YNNKEL (reference sequence). The CDR3, as DNA: TGTGCCAGCAGCCAAGATGTGACCACTGAAGCTTTCTTT. It translates to CASSQDVTTEAFF.

This clonotype was detected only a few times. The chain couples TRBV10-3 to TRBJ1-4; D gene unclear. Germline CDR1 ENHRY, CDR2 SYGVKD. The V and J ends lost 0 bases and 7 bases respectively, with 6 bases between them. The CDR3 sequence is 13 residues long. The CDR3 reads CAISESKAEKLFF. CDR3 DNA: TGTGCCATCAGTGAGTCGAAGGCTGAAAAACTGTTTTTT.

The sample holds a few counts of this clonotype. The chain joins TRBV7-9 to TRBJ2-5; 7 nucleotides line up with TRBD1. After removal of 5 bases from V and 3 bases from J, the junction contained 9 bases not matched to a gene. The V gene's germline CDR1 is SEHNR and CDR2 FQNEAQ (reference sequence). The CDR3 runs to 15 residues. This chain's CDR3 is CASSLQTGLKETQYF. CDR3 nucleotide sequence: TGTGCCAGCAGCCTCCAGACAGGGCTGAAAGAGACCCAGTACTTC.

This clonotype was counted ten times or more. The chain employs TRBV5-5 and TRBJ2-1; D is perhaps TRBD1 (6 bases). Germline CDR1 is SGHKS and CDR2 is YYEKEE (reference sequence). V lost 0 bases and J 0 bases, leaving 10 bases between the germline ends. There are 16 residues in the CDR3. The CDR3 sequence is CASSLVGRGSYNEQFF. In DNA form, the CDR3 reads TGTGCCAGCAGCTTGGTGGGCAGGGGCTCCTACAATGAGCAGTTCTTC.

This clonotype was seen a few times. A junction end diverges from the germline sequence, so it may reflect a read error. The chain is built from TRBV4-3 and TRBJ2-1; 10 bases are shared with TRBD2. The CDR3 loop spans 16 amino acids. Germline V gene sequence: CDR1 LGHNA, CDR2 YSLEER. The CDR3 DNA reads as TGCGCCAGCAGCCAAGCTGGACTAGCGGTCTACAGTGAGCAGTTCTTC. It yields the protein CASSQAGLAVYSEQFF.

This clonotype was seen many times. The rearrangement uses TRBV29-1 and TRBJ2-2, with 11 positions matching TRBD1. Trimming cost V 6 bases and J 4 bases; bases outside gene matches: 1. The CDR3 is 13 residues long. CDR1 SQVTM and CDR2 ANQGSEA come from the germline V gene. The CDR3 sequence: CSVDRGRTGELFF. The CDR3 nucleotides are TGCAGCGTGGACAGGGGGCGCACCGGGGAGCTGTTTTTT.

The CDR3 DNA reads as TGCGCCAGCAGCTTCGGACTAGCGGGATGGACCTACAATGAGCAGTTCTTC. Its protein product is CASSFGLAGWTYNEQFF. The V and J genes are TRBV5-1 and TRBJ2-1, with 12 bases matching TRBD2. The J segment lost 2 bases and the V segment lost 2 bases, leaving 5 bases of the junction unmatched. The CDR3 runs to 17 residues. Germline V lookup: CDR1 SGHRS, CDR2 YFSETQ.

This clonotype was seen more than once but under ten times. The chain recombines TRBV5-1 with TRBJ1-6; TRBD1 matches at 9 bases. The junction had 9 bases not matched to a gene; V was cut back by 3 bases and J by 5 bases. Germline CDR1 is SGHRS and CDR2 is YFSETQ. This CDR3 is 17 amino acids long. CDR3 loop: CASSSFGQGSDNSPLHF. The CDR3 bases are TGCGCCAGCAGCTCTTTTGGACAGGGGTCCGATAATTCACCCCTCCACTTT.

V is TRBV25-1 and J is TRBJ1-3, with a weak D call TRBD1 (5 bases). V was clipped by 5 bases and J by 4 bases, with 12 bases between them. This CDR3 region has 14 residues. The V gene's germline CDR1 is MGHDK and CDR2 SYGVNS. The CDR3 region has the DNA TGTGCCAGCAGTTGGGGCTCATACGGAAACACCATATATTTT. This translates into CASSWGSYGNTIYF. Variable domain in full (rest from reference TRBV25-1 and TRBJ1-3): EADIYQTPRYLVIGTGKKITLECSQTMGHDKMYWYQQDPGMELHLIHYSYGVNSTEKGDLSSESTVSRIRTEHFPLTLESARPSHTSQYLCASSWGSYGNTIYFGEGSWLTVV.

The chain carries TRBV7-2 and TRBJ2-2; D might be TRBD2 (5 bases). V lost 0 bases, J lost 7 bases, and 12 bases lay in between. The CDR3 has 15 residues. Germline V CDR1 and CDR2: SGHTA, FQGNSA. Here the CDR3 DNA reads TGTGCCAGCAGCTTAGCGGGAGACCCCGGCGGGGAGCTGTTTTTT. Encoded protein: CASSLAGDPGGELFF.

V is TRBV4-1 and J is TRBJ1-5; no reliable D call. V was shortened by 2 bases and J by 9 bases, with 11 bases between the two germline ends. In germline, CDR1 is MGHRA, CDR2 YSYEKL. The CDR3 spans 13 residues. CDR3 DNA sequence: TGCGCCAGCAGCCAAATGTCCGTAGGGCCCCAGCATTTT. It is translated as CASSQMSVGPQHF.

Only a few counts were recorded for this clonotype. V usage is TRBV5-6 and J usage is TRBJ1-2; D not resolved. The CDR3 has 13 amino acids. Germline CDR1 reads SGHDT; CDR2 reads YYEEEE. V lost 4 bases to trimming and J lost 6 bases, with 13 bases between them. CDR3 nucleotide sequence: TGTGCCAGCAGCATTGAGGACGTAAATGGCTACACCTTC. It codes for CASSIEDVNGYTF.

The V gene is TRBV7-2, the J gene TRBJ2-1, with TRBD2 matching over 7 bases. This CDR3 has 16 residues. Germline loops: CDR1 SGHTA, CDR2 FQGNSA. V shed 1 base and J 6 bases; nucleotides not matched to a gene: 9. CDR3 nucleotides: TGTGCCAGCAGCTTAGGGGGAGCGGGAACTCGCAATGAGCAGTTCTTC. Amino acids: CASSLGGAGTRNEQFF.

This clonotype showed up many times. The genes are TRBV28 and TRBJ2-1; 7 bases map to TRBD2. Germline values: CDR1 MDHEN, CDR2 SYDVKM. V lost 3 bases and J lost 5; bases outside the gene matches: 7. There are 15 residues in the CDR3. CDR3 DNA: TGTGCCAGCAGTTTGGAACTAGCGCTAAACAATGAGCAGTTCTTC. This codes for CASSLELALNNEQFF.

The rearrangement joins TRBV11-2 to TRBJ2-1; 7 bases map to TRBD1. The CDR3 is 13 amino acids. Germline CDR1 is SGHAT and CDR2 is FQNNGV. V lost 5 bases and J lost 8; bases outside the gene matches: 6. In DNA form, the CDR3 reads TGTGCCAGCAGCCACTCGACAGGGCATGAGCAGTTCTTC. Translation gives CASSHSTGHEQFF.

The chain couples TRBV6-5 to TRBJ2-1; D is tentatively TRBD1 or TRBD2 (5 bases each). Between the trimmed V and J ends, which lost 1 base and 0 bases, there was a span of 10 bases. The CDR3 is 16 amino acids. The V gene's germline CDR1 is MNHEY and CDR2 SVGAGI. The chain's CDR3 is CASSYYGARSYNEQFF. The DNA of the CDR3 is TGTGCCAGCAGTTACTACGGGGCCCGCTCCTACAATGAGCAGTTCTTC.

There are a few counts of this clonotype. The chain recombines TRBV3-1 with TRBJ2-5, with 9 bases identical to TRBD2. Germline assignment: CDR1 LGHDT and CDR2 YNNKEL (reference sequence). This CDR3 spans 17 amino acids. V was pared by 1 base and J by 4 bases, with 10 bases of the junction left unmatched. CDR3 in amino acids: CASSQGETSGMGETQYF. CDR3 in DNA: TGTGCCAGCAGCCAAGGGGAGACTAGCGGAATGGGAGAGACCCAGTACTTC.